This is a list of T cell receptor beta chains from one sample in a study of OX40 agonist ivuxolimab in advanced cancers. Assay: immunoSEQ multiplex PCR; the TCRdb copy retains only in-frame clones and omits some. The sample consists of tens of thousands of clones, under 90% of them appearing once. Source: CD4+ or CD8+ T cells sorted from blood, taken in a trial of the OX40 agonist ivuxolimab. The source is an adult with an advanced solid tumor such as melanoma, head and neck, liver or kidney cancer. The CDR3 runs from the conserved cysteine through the conserved F or W. A D gene is named only where the DNA matches it firmly. Size tells how often a clone was seen (once, few, many) or the class of an expanded clone, and some rows leave it out.

>17|-|-|TRBJ2-1|TRBV4-3
TGCGCCAGCAGCCAAGATTTAGGCTTGAGCTCCTACAATGAGCAGTTCTTC
CASSQDLGLSSYNEQFF
>17|-|TRBD1|TRBJ1-6|TRBV4-1
TGCGCCAGCAGCCAAGATGGGGACAGATTCTATAATTCACCCCTCCACTTT
CASSQDGDRFYNSPLHF
>14|-|TRBD1|TRBJ2-1|TRBV28
TGTGCCCTCGGACAGGCGAGCTCCTACAATGAGCAGTTCTTC
CALGQASSYNEQFF
>17|-|-|TRBJ2-6|TRBV28
TGTGCCAGCAGTCCGCCTAGGACGATCTCTGGGGCCAACGTCCTGACTTTC
CASSPPRTISGANVLTF
>12|-|-|TRBJ1-2|TRBV5-5
TGTGCCAGCAGCTTGGGGGCGGATGGCTACACCTTC
CASSLGADGYTF
>15|-|TRBD2|TRBJ2-1|TRBV19
TGTGCCAGTAGGCAAGGACTAGCGGGCTCTACCGAGCAGTTCTTC
CASRQGLAGSTEQFF
>13|-|-|TRBJ1-2|TRBV4-2
TGTGCCAGCAGCCAAGGGCAGGGAGATGGCTACACCTTC
CASSQGQGDGYTF
>14|once|-|TRBJ1-2|TRBV9
TGTGCCAGCAGCAGAGAAGCCCCATCCTATGGCTACACCTTC
CASSREAPSYGYTF
>14|once|-|TRBJ2-5|TRBV10-3
TGTGCCATCAGTGAGGCCCGGGCGCGAGAGACCCAGTACTTC
CAISEARARETQYF
>15|-|-|TRBJ2-7|TRBV5-6
TGTGCCAGCAGCTTGTATGGCGGGACGGCAGGCGAGCAGTACTTC
CASSLYGGTAGEQYF
>14|-|-|TRBJ2-5|TRBV10-1
TGCGCCAGCAGTGAGTCGGCAGGAGGAGAGACCCAGTACTTC
CASSESAGGETQYF
>12|-|-|TRBJ2-3|TRBV30
TGTGCCTGGACAAGGGGCACAGATACGCAGTATTTT
CAWTRGTDTQYF
>12|-|-|TRBJ1-2|TRBV5-1
TGCGCCAGCAGATTTGACAGAGCTGGCTACACCTTC
CASRFDRAGYTF
>11|-|-|TRBJ1-5|TRBV7-8
TGTGCCAGCAGCTTATCCCAGCCCCAGCATTTT
CASSLSQPQHF
>12|-|-|TRBJ2-3|TRBV10-1
TGCGCCAGCGCGGAGCTAGCAGATACGCAGTATTTT
CASAELADTQYF
>16|once|TRBD2|TRBJ2-3|TRBV6-1
TGTGCCAGCAGTGAAACTAGCGGGGGGGTATCAGATACGCAGTATTTT
CASSETSGGVSDTQYF
>14|-|TRBD1|TRBJ1-1|TRBV6-1
TGTGCCAGCACTTTGACAGGGGGAAAAACTGAAGCTTTCTTT
CASTLTGGKTEAFF
>15|medium-sized|-|TRBJ1-6|TRBV5-1
TGCGCCAGCAGTTTGGACAGACCCGATAATTCACCCCTCCACTTT
CASSLDRPDNSPLHF
>14|-|-|TRBJ2-3|TRBV2
TGTGCCAGCAGTGAAGTTTTTAGCACAGATACGCAGTATTTT
CASSEVFSTDTQYF
>16|-|TRBD2|TRBJ2-1|TRBV28
TGTGCCAGCAGCCAACTAGCGGGGGGGAATTACAATGAGCAGTTCTTC
CASSQLAGGNYNEQFF
>16|-|TRBD2|TRBJ2-7|TRBV7-6
TGTGCCAGCAGCTTACTAGCGGGAGTGGGCTCCTACGAGCAGTACTTC
CASSLLAGVGSYEQYF
>13|-|-|TRBJ2-2|TRBV29-1
TGCAGCGTTGTTACCGCGAACACCGGGGAGCTGTTTTTT
CSVVTANTGELFF
>12|-|-|TRBJ1-4|TRBV6-6
TGTGCCAGCGGGCACGGAAATGAAAAACTGTTTTTT
CASGHGNEKLFF
>14|-|TRBD2|TRBJ2-5|TRBV19
TGTGCCAGTAGTATAGCGGGGGGGGCAGGGACCCAGTACTTC
CASSIAGGAGTQYF
>16|-|-|TRBJ2-2|TRBV11-3
TGTGCCAGCAGCTTTTGGGACTGGAACGTCACCGGGGAGCTGTTTTTT
CASSFWDWNVTGELFF
>12|-|-|TRBJ2-3|TRBV30
TGTGCCTGGAGTGAAAGCACAGATACGCAGTATTTT
CAWSESTDTQYF
>16|-|TRBD1|TRBJ1-2|TRBV28
TGTGCCAGCAGTGATCCGGGACAGGGGCCCCTCGGGGGCTACACCTTC
CASSDPGQGPLGGYTF
>15|-|TRBD1|TRBJ1-2|TRBV18
TGTGCCAGCTCACCAAGGGGACAGGGAGACTATGGCTACACCTTC
CASSPRGQGDYGYTF
>17|once|TRBD1|TRBJ2-7|TRBV5-6
TGTGCCAGCAGCACGGGGACAGGGGGGGTAATCTCCTACGAGCAGTACTTC
CASSTGTGGVISYEQYF
>14|-|-|TRBJ1-1|TRBV25-1
TGTGCCAGCCGCAAGGGGACGGGAAACACTGAAGCTTTCTTT
CASRKGTGNTEAFF
>17|-|TRBD2|TRBJ2-1|TRBV5-6
TGTGCCAGCAGTTATGAGAAACTAGCGGGAAAACACAATGAGCAGTTCTTC
CASSYEKLAGKHNEQFF
>19|-|-|TRBJ2-4|TRBV7-2
TGTGCCAGCAGCTTAGGGGAGCCGGGCGAACTTCCGGCCAAAAACATTCAGTACTTC
CASSLGEPGELPAKNIQYF
>15|-|TRBD1|TRBJ2-2|TRBV6-5
TGTGCCAGCAGTTATTGGACAGGGAACACCGGGGAGCTGTTTTTT
CASSYWTGNTGELFF
>16|-|-|TRBJ2-6|TRBV6-5
TGTGCCAGCAGTTACTCGACGGCCTCTGGGGCCAACGTCCTGACTTTC
CASSYSTASGANVLTF
>15|once|TRBD2|TRBJ2-1|TRBV30
TGTGCCCGCACGAAAGGGCTAGCGGGAGAGGGCGAGCAGTTCTTC
CARTKGLAGEGEQFF
>14|few|-|TRBJ2-1|TRBV7-3
TGTGCCAGCAGGCCCATGGGGAGAGGCTGGGACCCGTTCTTC
CASRPMGRGWDPFF
>13|-|TRBD1|TRBJ1-2|TRBV28
TGTGCCAGCAGGAACCCAGGGGGAGGTGGCTACACCTTC
CASRNPGGGGYTF
>16|-|TRBD2|TRBJ2-3|TRBV5-1
TGCGCCAGCAGCTTGGAACTAGCGGGGGGGACGGATACGCAGTATTTT
CASSLELAGGTDTQYF
>13|few|-|TRBJ2-3|TRBV27
TGTGCCAGCAGCCTGGGGAAGTTAGATACGCAGTATTTT
CASSLGKLDTQYF
>18|-|TRBD2|TRBJ2-1|TRBV7-6
TGTGCCAGCAGCTCCCCCTGGGGTGGGCGGGGGGCCCTGCGTGAGCAGTTCTTC
CASSSPWGGRGALREQFF
>11|few|-|TRBJ2-1|TRBV20-1
TGCAGTGCCGCGGAATTCAATGAGCAGTTCTTC
CSAAEFNEQFF
>16|-|TRBD1|TRBJ2-7|TRBV19
TGTGCCAGTAGTACTCTACAGGGGTCTTTAACCTACGAGCAGTACTTC
CASSTLQGSLTYEQYF
>16|-|TRBD2|TRBJ2-1|TRBV7-2
TGTGCCAGCAGCCGCGAGGGGAGCGGGGGGGCGTATGAGCAGTTCTTC
CASSREGSGGAYEQFF
>16|-|-|TRBJ1-4|TRBV14
TGTGCCAGCAGCCAAGGATCCTGGGACATCGAAGAAAAACTGTTTTTT
CASSQGSWDIEEKLFF
>16|-|-|TRBJ2-7|TRBV7-9
TGTGCCAGCAGCTTAGCGTTCAGGGGGGCCCCCTACGAGCAGTACTTC
CASSLAFRGAPYEQYF